This entry lists 19 T cell receptor beta chains sequenced from one sample in a study of CD8+ T cells in alopecia areata. Following extraction, RNA underwent reverse transcription to cDNA, which served as the sequencing template. TCRdb's table, derived via immunoSEQ multiplex PCR, lists solely in-frame clones and lacks some. The repertoire holds about 130,000 clones, roughly 58% seen once, with roughly 4.8% in the top ten. This material consisted of CD4+ T cells sorted from blood, taken at week 0. All receptors come from a human donor with alopecia areata.

This clone was counted many times. This sequence joins TRBV5-1 and TRBJ1-2, with 7 positions matching TRBD1. The CDR3 is 13 residues long. Germline trimming cut 3 bases from V and 6 bases from J; bases unmatched to any gene: 5. Germline assignment: CDR1 SGHRS and CDR2 YFSETQ. CDR3 DNA: TGCGCCAGCAGCTCGGACAGGAGGAATGGCTACACCTTC. It encodes CASSSDRRNGYTF. The whole variable domain, filled in from reference TRBV5-1 and TRBJ1-2, reads KAGVTQTPRYLIKTRGQQVTLSCSPISGHRSVSWYQQTPGQGLQFLFEYFSETQRNKGNFPGRFSGRQFSNSRSEMNVSTLELGDSALYLCASSSDRRNGYTFGSGTRLTVV.

This clone was detected a few times. This chain connects TRBV7-9 to TRBJ2-3; the D gene is possibly TRBD1 (6 bases). The CDR3 is made up of 16 amino acids. The V gene's germline CDR1 is SEHNR and CDR2 FQNEAQ (reference sequence). Trimming stripped 0 bases from V and 5 bases from J, with 15 bases between. The CDR3 DNA sequence: TGTGCCAGCAGCTTAGCAACAGGGCGGTTTGGAGATACGCAGTATTTT. The encoded protein is CASSLATGRFGDTQYF.

Only a few counts were recorded for this clone. The CDR3 here is CASSTEGAGTNEKLFF. CDR3 sequence (DNA): TGCGCCAGCAGCACCGAGGGGGCGGGGACAAATGAAAAACTGTTTTTT. V gene TRBV4-3 combines with J gene TRBJ1-4, with 7 bases that match TRBD1. The CDR3 runs to 16 residues. Looked up from germline, CDR1 is LGHNA and CDR2 is YSLEER. The junction had 11 bases not matched to a gene; V was cut back by 5 bases and J by 5 bases.

The gene calls are TRBV7-2 and TRBJ2-1, with 13 bases matching TRBD2. With V trimmed by 6 bases and J by 4 bases, 6 bases remained unmatched. Germline V lookup: CDR1 SGHTA, CDR2 FQGNSA. This CDR3 is 16 amino acids long. The CDR3 sequence is CASRQPGLAGYNEQFF. In nucleotides, the CDR3 is TGTGCCAGCAGGCAACCGGGACTAGCGGGGTACAATGAGCAGTTCTTC.

The chain employs TRBV14 and TRBJ2-2; D possibly corresponds to TRBD1 (5 bases). CDR1 SGHDN and CDR2 FVKESK come from the germline V gene. V lost 0 bases to trimming and J lost 4 bases, with 6 bases between them. The CDR3 sequence is 14 residues long. CDR3 bases: TGTGCCAGCAGCCAAGACAGGGCCACCGGGGAGCTGTTTTTT. Its protein product is CASSQDRATGELFF.

This clone came up a few times. This chain joins TRBV10-2 and TRBJ1-2; no clear D gene. Germline-derived CDR1 and CDR2 are WSHSY and SAAADI. There are 13 residues in the CDR3. Trimming took 4 bases from V and 1 from J, leaving 7 bases between them. CDR3 in DNA: TGCGCCAGCAGTGTGGGCAATAACTATGGCTACACCTTC. Amino acid sequence: CASSVGNNYGYTF.

The rearrangement links TRBV25-1 to TRBJ1-2; D is ambiguous. Germline loops: CDR1 MGHDK, CDR2 SYGVNS. This CDR3 comprises 14 residues. The germline V and J ends were trimmed by 6 bases and 1 base, with 12 bases remaining between them. This CDR3 reads CASRSGVGNYGYTF. The CDR3 coding sequence is TGTGCCAGCAGATCGGGTGTGGGTAACTATGGCTACACCTTC.

This chain joins TRBV10-3 and TRBJ2-1; 9 positions agree with TRBD1. CDR1 and CDR2 (germline): ENHRY, SYGVKD. The CDR3 contains 13 residues. V lost 10 bases, J lost 5 bases, and 6 bases stayed unmatched. CDR3 nucleotide sequence: TGTGCCACAGGACAGGGGACGCACAATGAGCAGTTCTTC. As protein: CATGQGTHNEQFF.

The CDR3 loop reads CASSPRVSGSLEQYF. As DNA, the CDR3 is TGTGCCAGCAGTCCCCGGGTTAGCGGGAGCCTCGAGCAGTACTTC. This chain connects TRBV28 to TRBJ2-7; 9 bases line up with TRBD2. From germline, CDR1 is MDHEN and CDR2 SYDVKM. V lost 5 bases to trimming and J lost 6 bases; unmatched junction nucleotides: 11. This CDR3 has 15 amino acids.

This clone was detected a few times. The chain carries TRBV29-1 and TRBJ2-3; no reliable D call. CDR3 length: 15 residues. Germline CDR1 reads SQVTM; CDR2 reads ANQGSEA. V was clipped by 4 bases and J by 8 bases, with 22 bases between them. In DNA, the CDR3 is TGCAGCGTTGGGAAGGGTCGGGCCCGCGGCGGTACGCAGTATTTT. It is translated as CSVGKGRARGGTQYF.

The gene calls are TRBV11-2 and TRBJ2-2, with 8 bases matching TRBD1. Germline values: CDR1 SGHAT, CDR2 FQNNGV. The junction had 5 bases not matched to a gene; V was cut back by 5 bases and J by 6 bases. The CDR3 runs to 14 residues. The CDR3 nucleotides read TGTGCCAGCAGCCCCCAGGGGGCGGCCGGGGAGCTGTTTTTT. It is translated as CASSPQGAAGELFF. Supplemented by reference TRBV11-2 and TRBJ2-2, the full variable domain reads EAGVAQSPRYKIIEKRQSVAFWCNPISGHATLYWYQQILGQGPKLLIQFQNNGVVDDSQLPKDRFSAERLKGVDSTLKIQPAKLEDSAVYLCASSPQGAAGELFFGEGSRLTVL.

This chain links TRBV9 with TRBJ1-2, with 9 bases that match TRBD1. CDR3 size: 17 residues. CDR1 SGDLS and CDR2 YYNGEE come from the germline V gene. Losses at the gene ends were 0 bases for V and 7 bases for J; bases not matched to a gene: 13. The CDR3: CASSVGTGGLVGRGYTF. The CDR3, as DNA: TGTGCCAGCAGCGTAGGAACAGGGGGCTTAGTCGGACGTGGCTACACCTTC.

This clone has at least ten counts. At the DNA level, this CDR3 is encoded by other sequences in the same sample as well. This chain uses TRBV5-1 with TRBJ2-5, with D possibly being TRBD2 (6 bases). Trimming cost V 0 bases and J 2 bases, with 8 bases left between them. The CDR3 runs 14 residues. CDR1 is SGHRS and CDR2 is YFSETQ in the germline V gene. CDR3 loop: CASSLAGGQETQYF. CDR3 in DNA: TGCGCCAGCAGCTTGGCCGGGGGTCAAGAGACCCAGTACTTC.

V usage is TRBV10-3 and J usage is TRBJ1-5; TRBD1 agrees at 9 bases. This CDR3 region has 15 residues. With 6 bases clipped from V and 0 bases from J, the junction kept 3 bases outside the gene matches. CDR1 is ENHRY, CDR2 SYGVKD, per germline. The CDR3 bases are TGTGCCATCAGAGGGACAGGGAATAGCAATCAGCCCCAGCATTTT. Protein sequence: CAIRGTGNSNQPQHF.

In its sample, this clone was seen a few times. At the DNA level, this CDR3 is encoded by other sequences in the same sample as well. The V gene is TRBV7-2, the J gene TRBJ1-1; 7 bases match TRBD1. Germline-derived CDR1 and CDR2 are SGHTA and FQGNSA. With 2 bases clipped from V and 3 bases from J, the junction kept 3 bases outside the gene matches. The CDR3 has 14 amino acids. This CDR3 reads CASSLQGGDTEAFF. Written as DNA, the CDR3 is TGTGCCAGCAGCTTACAGGGGGGAGACACTGAAGCTTTCTTT.

The V call is TRBV9, the J call TRBJ2-7; no firm D call. The CDR3 has 14 residues. With 0 bases removed from V and 3 bases from J, the gap between germline ends came to 10 bases. CDR1 is SGDLS, CDR2 YYNGEE, per germline. The CDR3 nucleotides read TGTGCCAGCAGCGTAGGAGACACCCGCTACGAGCAGTACTTC. This gives the protein CASSVGDTRYEQYF.

V usage is TRBV4-2 and J usage is TRBJ1-1; no firm D call. This CDR3 has 15 residues. The germline gives CDR1 LGHNA, CDR2 YNFKEQ. V lost 0 bases and J lost 4, with 12 bases in between. The chain's CDR3 is CASSQDQGLVTEAFF. CDR3 bases: TGTGCCAGCAGCCAAGATCAAGGACTGGTCACTGAAGCTTTCTTT.

Of note for this clone: The junction shows a germline mismatch at one end, possibly a read error. Distinct nucleotide sequences in the sample also encode this CDR3. The genes are TRBV13 and TRBJ2-1, with D maybe TRBD2 (6 bases). This CDR3 has 14 residues. Germline CDR1 reads PRHDT; CDR2 reads FYEKMQ (reference sequence). The CDR3 spells CASSQTRGPNKQFF. The CDR3 DNA reads TGTGCCAGCAGTCAGACTAGGGGCCCCAATAAGCAGTTCTTC.

This chain joins TRBV18 and TRBJ2-3, with unresolved D. The CDR3 contains 14 residues. CDR1 is KGHSH, CDR2 LQKENI, per germline. Trimming shortened V by 6 bases and J by 1 base, and 11 bases separated the two germline ends. The CDR3: CASSRDGRTDTQYF. The CDR3 DNA is TGTGCCAGCTCGCGAGACGGACGCACAGATACGCAGTATTTT. Filled out from reference TRBV18 and TRBJ2-3, the complete variable domain reads NAGVMQNPRHLVRRRGQEARLRCSPMKGHSHVYWYRQLPEEGLKFMVYLQKENIIDESGMPKERFSAEFPKEGPSILRIQQVVRGDSAAYFCASSRDGRTDTQYFGPGTRLTVL.